The clone carrying this TCR beta chain was seen a handful of times. TCRdb used MiXCR to reprocess the reads, holding one entry per CDR3 protein. Of 250,000 to 300,000 distinct CDR3 sequences listed, about 25% are singletons. The data originate from a study of T cell repertoires in cytomegalovirus infection. Study overall: Public TCR beta signatures marked donors with CMV infection and the matching HLA.

V was cut by 3 bases and J by 0 bases, with 13 bases left in between. CDR3 length equals 16 residues. Germline CDR1 and CDR2: SNHLY and FYNNEI. This TCR was recovered from a human donor in good health (CMV status not recorded). Some clones in this sample may be carry-over from other donors' samples. Input material: PBMCs. The chain joins TRBV2 to TRBJ2-3; D may be TRBD2 (5 bases). The CDR3 loop is CASSDIPSSSTDTQYF. The CDR3 bases are TGTGCCAGCAGTGATATTCCTAGCAGCAGCACAGATACGCAGTATTTT. Complete variable domain (other parts from reference TRBV2 and TRBJ2-3): EPEVTQTPSHQVTQMGQEVILRCVPISNHLYFYWYRQILGQKVEFLVSFYNNEISEKSEIFDDQFSVERPDGSNFTLKIRSTKLEDSAMYFCASSDIPSSSTDTQYFGPGTRLTVL.